This T cell receptor (beta chain) comes out of a study of blood T cell repertoires in COVID-19. The overall study: The origin of the acute and convalescent COVID-19 samples was the United States, Italy and Spain. The cDNA or gDNA used as material had been derived from T cells, B-cell-depleted T cells, or PBMCs.

Participants were placed into cohorts based on the clinical history they reported. The V gene lost 3 bases and the J gene lost 4 bases, with 10 bases spanning the gap. This CDR3 is built from 14 residues. Germline lookup yields CDR1 SGDLS and CDR2 YYNGEE. Authors' analysis steps: Reference gene primer amplification in the assay estimated nucleated cell counts. The data were produced by immunoSEQ multiplex PCR, yet TCRdb's version contains in-frame clones alone and is incomplete. For V, J and clone size, that table is used; D and trimming come from the DNA. The sample carries approximately 490,000 clones, 70% to 90% recorded once.

This chain connects TRBV9 to TRBJ2-2, with a tentative D call TRBD1 (5 bases). The sequence was collected from a woman aged 60 to 75 who had recovered from COVID-19. The specimen sequenced was PBMCs or T cells enriched from blood (not recorded which). The CDR3 DNA follows: TGTGCCAGCAGCGGAACGACAGTCACCGGGGAGCTGTTTTTT. This codes for CASSGTTVTGELFF.